The text below deals with one TCR beta chain. This sample was taken from a study of TIL therapy for anti-PD-1-resistant metastatic lung cancer. Sequencing used immunoSEQ v3. The data were produced by immunoSEQ multiplex PCR, yet TCRdb's version contains in-frame clones alone and is incomplete. The table shows fewer than 30,000 clones, with about 60% occurring only once. The germline V and J ends were trimmed by 0 bases and 4 bases, with 6 bases remaining between them. Germline V gives CDR1 GTSNPN, CDR2 SVGIG (reference sequence). The CDR3 has 12 amino acids. Time point meaning: pre-treatment sample, taken before nivolumab and TIL therapy. Pleural nodules or supraclavicular lymph nodes made up most of the excised metastases sampled.

The receptor was isolated from a woman between 30 and 79 years old with non-small cell lung cancer. The chain uses TRBV30 and TRBJ1-2; D remains unclear. The sample consisted of tumor tissue, taken at baseline. The CDR3, as DNA: TGTGCCTGGAGTGTACGTTTCTATGGCTACACCTTC. Translated: CAWSVRFYGYTF.